Shown below are 9 T cell receptor beta chains from a single sample sequenced in a study of prognosis after radiotherapy for stage I lung cancer. Using two-round multiplex PCR, the authors amplified TCR beta CDR3 from genomic DNA. Primers (each specific to one TRBV or TRBJ gene) were used in first-round PCR. TCRdb ran MiXCR on the multiplex PCR reads and lists one entry per CDR3 protein. This table has 15,000 to 20,000 distinct CDR3 sequences, about 46% appearing once. This material consisted of PBMCs, taken before or after stereotactic body radiation therapy (not recorded which). Every receptor here comes from a donor older than 45 with non-small cell lung cancer.

The chain employs TRBV6-2 or TRBV6-3 and TRBJ2-5; D tentatively fits TRBD1 or TRBD2 (5 bases each). CDR1 and CDR2 from the germline V gene are MNHEY and SVGEGT. The CDR3 is 13 amino acids. This CDR3 is CVSSEWGQETQYF. The CDR3 nucleotides are TGTGTAAGCAGTGAATGGGGGCAAGAGACCCAGTACTTC.

By its share, this clonotype is medium-sized. The gene calls are TRBV28 and TRBJ2-1; 9 nucleotides line up with TRBD2. CDR1 MDHEN and CDR2 SYDVKM come from the germline V gene. The V gene end was trimmed by 6 bases and the J gene end by 4 bases; junction bases not matched to a gene: 7. The CDR3 spans 15 residues. The DNA of the CDR3 is TGTGCCAGCAGGTCTAGCGGGACGGATTACAATGAGCAGTTCTTC. Amino acid sequence: CASRSSGTDYNEQFF.

By its share, this clonotype is large. V usage is TRBV5-1 and J usage is TRBJ2-1; 14 bases fit TRBD2. The J segment lost 2 bases and the V segment lost 3 bases, leaving 7 bases of the junction unmatched. Germline-derived CDR1 and CDR2 are SGHRS and YFSETQ. This CDR3 region has 18 residues. CDR3 in amino acids: CASSWGLAGDGAYNEQFF. CDR3 DNA: TGCGCCAGCAGCTGGGGACTAGCGGGAGATGGCGCCTACAATGAGCAGTTCTTC.

This clonotype was found many times. The chain links TRBV11-3 to TRBJ2-3; 9 bases map to TRBD2. The CDR3 spans 16 residues. The germline gives CDR1 SGHNT, CDR2 YENEEA. V gave up 5 bases and J gave up 6 bases; unmatched junction bases: 12. The CDR3 DNA reads TGTGCCAGCAGCCCCATGGTACTAGCGGGTTTTGATACGCAGTATTTT. It specifies CASSPMVLAGFDTQYF.

Points on this clonotype: A much larger clone differs from this one at a single base, so this may be a read error. The V and J genes are TRBV6-2 or TRBV6-3 and TRBJ2-5; D might be TRBD1 (6 bases). CDR3 length: 13 residues. The V gene's germline CDR1 is MNHEY and CDR2 SVGEGT. In nucleotides, the CDR3 is TGTGCCAGCAGTGAATGGGGGCAAGGGACCCAGTACTTC. Protein product: CASSEWGQGTQYF.

At least ten counts were recorded for this clonotype. The DNA of the CDR3 is TGTGCCATCAGTGAGGTGGGGGTAGAGACCCAGTACTTC. It encodes CAISEVGVETQYF. This sequence joins TRBV10-3 and TRBJ2-5; D may correspond to TRBD1 or TRBD2 (5 bases each). Germline CDR1 ENHRY, CDR2 SYGVKD. Trimming removed 2 bases from V and 4 bases from J, with 8 bases in between. There are 13 residues in the CDR3.

This rearrangement joins TRBV6-1 to TRBJ2-5; D is possibly TRBD2 (7 bases). V dropped 8 bases and J dropped 5 bases, with 27 bases sitting between them. Germline V CDR1 and CDR2: MNHNS, SASEGT. This CDR3 spans 17 amino acids. Written as DNA, the CDR3 is TGTGCCAGCGCCTCGAGGGGGGGGGGAAACGAAGACGAGACCCAGTACTTC. Its translation: CASASRGGGNEDETQYF.

This clonotype was observed many times. The chain couples TRBV12-3 or TRBV12-4 to TRBJ2-7; D is possibly TRBD1 (5 bases). This CDR3 is built from 15 residues. Trimming shortened V by 3 bases and J by 0 bases, and 12 bases separated the two germline ends. The DNA of the CDR3 is TGTGCCAGCAGTTTGGGGCAGACCAACTCCTACGAGCAGTACTTC. Its protein is CASSLGQTNSYEQYF.

With regard to this clonotype: A far more abundant clone sits one base away, making this likely a read error. The chain carries TRBV6-4 and TRBJ1-2, with D maybe TRBD1 (5 bases). This CDR3 comprises 13 residues. V gave up 8 bases and J gave up 1 base, with 11 bases separating them. CDR1 and CDR2 from the germline V gene are MRHNA and SNTAGT. This CDR3 is CASGRTYNYGYTF. The DNA for the CDR3 is TGTGCCAGCGGTAGGACATATAACTATGGCTACACCTTC.